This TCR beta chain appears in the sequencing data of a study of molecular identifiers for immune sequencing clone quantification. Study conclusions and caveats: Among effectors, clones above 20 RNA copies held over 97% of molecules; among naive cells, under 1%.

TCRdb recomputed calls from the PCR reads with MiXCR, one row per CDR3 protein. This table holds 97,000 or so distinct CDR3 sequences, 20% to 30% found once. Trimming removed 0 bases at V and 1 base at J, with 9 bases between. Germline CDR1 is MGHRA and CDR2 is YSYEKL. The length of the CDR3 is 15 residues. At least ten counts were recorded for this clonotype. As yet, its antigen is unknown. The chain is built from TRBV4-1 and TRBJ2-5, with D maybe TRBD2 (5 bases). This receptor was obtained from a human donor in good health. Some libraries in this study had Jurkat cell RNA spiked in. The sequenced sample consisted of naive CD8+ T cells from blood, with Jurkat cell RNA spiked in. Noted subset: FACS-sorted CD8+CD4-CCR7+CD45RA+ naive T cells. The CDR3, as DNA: TGCGCCAGCAGCCAAGATCGAGCGGTCCAAGAGACCCAGTACTTC. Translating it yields CASSQDRAVQETQYF.